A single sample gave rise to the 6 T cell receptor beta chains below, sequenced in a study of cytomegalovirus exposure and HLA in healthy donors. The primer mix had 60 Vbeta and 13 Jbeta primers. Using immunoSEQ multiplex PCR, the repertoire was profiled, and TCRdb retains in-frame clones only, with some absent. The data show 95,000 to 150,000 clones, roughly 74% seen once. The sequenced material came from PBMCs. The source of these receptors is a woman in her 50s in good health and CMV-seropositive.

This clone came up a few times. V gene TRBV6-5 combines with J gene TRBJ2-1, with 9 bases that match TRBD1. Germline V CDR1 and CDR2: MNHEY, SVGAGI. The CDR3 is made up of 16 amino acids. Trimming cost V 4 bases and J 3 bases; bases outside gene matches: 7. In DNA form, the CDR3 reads TGTGCCAGCAGTTTAACAGGGGGCTCGTTCTACAATGAGCAGTTCTTC. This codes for CASSLTGGSFYNEQFF.

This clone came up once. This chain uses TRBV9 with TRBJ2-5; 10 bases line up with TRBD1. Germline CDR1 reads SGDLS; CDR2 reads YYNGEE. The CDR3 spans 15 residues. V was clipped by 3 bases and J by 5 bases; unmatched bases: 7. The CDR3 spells CASSATGGLMETQYF. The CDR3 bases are TGTGCCAGCAGCGCGACAGGGGGCTTGATGGAGACCCAGTACTTC.

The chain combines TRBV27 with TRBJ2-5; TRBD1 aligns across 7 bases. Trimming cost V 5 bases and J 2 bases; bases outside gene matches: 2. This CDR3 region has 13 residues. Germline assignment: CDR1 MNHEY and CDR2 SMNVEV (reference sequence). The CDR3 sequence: CASSRRGQETQYF. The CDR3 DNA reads TGTGCCAGCAGTCGCAGGGGGCAAGAGACCCAGTACTTC.

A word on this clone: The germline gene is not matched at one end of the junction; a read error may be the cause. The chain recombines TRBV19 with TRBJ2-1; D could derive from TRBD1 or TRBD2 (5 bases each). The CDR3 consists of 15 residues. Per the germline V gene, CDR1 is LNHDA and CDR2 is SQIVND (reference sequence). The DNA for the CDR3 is TGTACCAGTAGGGGTCGAGGGCGCCTCATGAATGAGCAGTTCTTC. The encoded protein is CTSRGRGRLMNEQFF.

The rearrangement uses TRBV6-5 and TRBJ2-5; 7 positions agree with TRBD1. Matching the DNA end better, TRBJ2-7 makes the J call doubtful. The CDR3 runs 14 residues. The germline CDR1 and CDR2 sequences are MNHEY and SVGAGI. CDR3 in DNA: TGTGCCAGCTCGGTGACAGGGAGCTCCTACGAGCAGTACTTC. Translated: CASSVTGSSYEQYF.

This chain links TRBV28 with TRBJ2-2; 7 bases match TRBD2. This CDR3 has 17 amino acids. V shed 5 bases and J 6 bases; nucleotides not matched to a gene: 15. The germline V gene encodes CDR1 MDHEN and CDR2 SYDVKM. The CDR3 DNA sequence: TGTGCCAGCAGTCCTCTGGTGGGAGGGGACCTGCCCGGGGAGCTGTTTTTT. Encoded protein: CASSPLVGGDLPGELFF.